This TCR beta chain was identified in a study of CD4 T cells in relation to SARS-CoV-2 and coronaviruses. The CDR3 is 12 amino acids. The germline V and J ends were trimmed by 3 bases and 5 bases, with 8 bases remaining between them. CD4+ T cells from unexposed donors were obtained before the COVID-19 pandemic (2011-2018). CD4+ T cells were isolated from the cells after around eleven days of culture. PBMCs were plated at roughly 2.1 million per well in IL-2-containing medium. Only in-frame clones appear in the TCRdb table, and some are missing; sequencing was by immunoSEQ multiplex PCR. The sample lists more than 25,000 clones, about 80% occurring once. Of note for this clone: What it binds is not known.

Sequences were obtained from CD4+ T cells from PBMCs, cultured in vitro. The chain joins TRBV12-3 or TRBV12-4 to TRBJ2-7; D unclear. This receptor was obtained from a human donor in good health. The CDR3 DNA is TGTGCCAGCAGTTTGACAAGCCACGAGCAGTACTTC. As protein: CASSLTSHEQYF.